A selection of T cell receptor beta chains follows, all from one sample in a study of T-cell memory formation after mild COVID-19. TCRdb reprocessed the 5' RACE reads with MiXCR, giving one entry per CDR3 protein. Here the sample spans hundreds of thousands of distinct CDR3 sequences, 15% to 20% being singletons. Sequencing was carried out using PBMCs or a T cell subset sorted from them (not recorded which). The receptor source for this set is a man younger than 35 who had mild COVID-19 (a few samples of this study predate the infection). Cell type and time point are not known. The CDR3 runs from the conserved cysteine through the conserved F or W. A D gene is named only where the DNA matches it firmly. Clone size, where shown, is once, few, many, or a class for clones that have expanded.

v_gene,j_gene,abundance,d_gene,CDR3aa,CDR3nt
TRBV27,TRBJ1-1,many,.,CASSPSGMNTEAFF,TGTGCCAGCAGTCCCTCGGGCATGAACACTGAAGCTTTCTTT
TRBV7-6,TRBJ2-7,few,.,CASSLGHGGSYEQYF,TGTGCCAGCAGCTTAGGACACGGGGGCTCCTACGAGCAGTACTTC
TRBV2,TRBJ2-7,few,TRBD1,CASTRQGPSYEQYF,TGTGCCAGCACAAGACAGGGGCCCTCCTACGAGCAGTACTTC
TRBV11-2,TRBJ1-2,.,.,CASRGPEGYGYTF,TGTGCCAGCAGGGGGCCGGAGGGGTATGGCTACACCTTC
TRBV7-9,TRBJ1-2,.,.,CASSLDVRDYGYTF,TGTGCCAGCAGCTTAGATGTCCGAGACTATGGCTACACCTTC
TRBV7-2,TRBJ2-1,.,TRBD2,CASSLPPSGGEQFF,TGTGCCAGCAGCTTACCCCCTAGCGGGGGTGAGCAGTTCTTC
TRBV7-2,TRBJ1-6,.,TRBD1,CASSRDRAPSPLHF,TGTGCCAGCAGCCGGGACAGGGCTCCTTCACCCCTCCACTTT
TRBV5-1,TRBJ1-1,few,.,CASSFYMTNTEAFF,TGCGCCAGCAGCTTCTATATGACGAACACTGAAGCTTTCTTT
TRBV6-6,TRBJ1-4,.,.,CASSPPTEKLFF,TGTGCCAGCAGTCCGCCGACGGAAAAACTGTTTTTT
TRBV24-1,TRBJ2-5,.,.,CATSSEGETQYF,TGTGCCACCAGCTCCGAGGGGGAGACCCAGTACTTC
TRBV12-3/TRBV12-4,TRBJ2-7,.,.,CASSSSRDIFEQYF,TGTGCCAGCAGTTCCTCCCGGGACATCTTCGAGCAGTACTTC
TRBV14,TRBJ2-5,.,.,CASSHLSKAEETQYF,TGTGCCAGCAGCCACCTTTCCAAAGCGGAAGAGACCCAGTACTTC
TRBV5-1,TRBJ2-5,few,TRBD1,CASSRDSRGQETQYF,TGCGCCAGCAGCCGGGACAGTCGGGGTCAAGAGACCCAGTACTTC
TRBV12-3/TRBV12-4,TRBJ1-1,.,.,CASSSDKNTEAFF,TGTGCCAGCAGTTCCGATAAGAACACTGAAGCTTTCTTT
TRBV7-8,TRBJ1-2,.,.,CASSLAGTDYGYTF,TGTGCCAGCAGCTTAGCCGGGACGGACTATGGCTACACCTTC
TRBV7-9,TRBJ2-7,.,TRBD2,CASSFPQLAGEEQYF,TGTGCCAGCAGCTTTCCGCAGCTAGCGGGGGAAGAGCAGTACTTC
TRBV9,TRBJ1-3,many,.,CASSPFEGSSGNTIYF,TGTGCCAGCAGCCCATTCGAGGGGAGCTCTGGAAACACCATATATTTT
TRBV5-1,TRBJ2-5,.,.,CASSFTITTETQYF,TGCGCCAGCAGCTTCACCATTACTACGGAGACCCAGTACTTC
TRBV6-5,TRBJ2-3,.,.,CASRRTIVTDTQYF,TGTGCCAGCAGACGGACAATTGTCACAGATACGCAGTATTTT
TRBV20-1,TRBJ2-5,few,TRBD2,CSAGGGQETQYF,TGCAGTGCCGGGGGGGGCCAAGAGACCCAGTACTTC
TRBV11-3,TRBJ2-2,.,.,CASANRAGELFF,TGTGCCAGCGCGAACAGGGCCGGGGAGCTGTTTTTT
TRBV6-5,TRBJ2-3,.,.,CASSDTPSDPDGADTQYF,TGTGCCAGCAGTGATACACCCTCCGATCCCGACGGGGCAGATACGCAGTATTTT
TRBV6-1,TRBJ2-1,few,TRBD2,CASSDSGGANEQFF,TGTGCCAGCAGTGATAGCGGGGGGGCCAATGAGCAGTTCTTC
TRBV3-1,TRBJ2-7,few,TRBD1,CASRSQGAYEQYF,TGTGCCAGCAGGTCACAGGGGGCCTACGAGCAGTACTTC
TRBV19,TRBJ1-6,many,.,CASSGTGSRDSPLHF,TGTGCCAGTAGTGGTACAGGGTCTCGGGATTCACCCCTCCACTTT
TRBV7-2,TRBJ2-3,few,TRBD1,CASSRGQTDTQYF,TGTGCCAGCAGTCGGGGACAGACAGATACGCAGTATTTT
TRBV20-1,TRBJ2-3,.,TRBD2,CSARSQRGATDTQYF,TGCAGTGCTAGATCTCAGCGGGGGGCAACAGATACGCAGTATTTT
TRBV7-2,TRBJ1-5,many,.,CASSLTGDQPQHF,TGTGCCAGCAGCTTGACAGGCGATCAGCCCCAGCATTTT
TRBV28,TRBJ1-4,few,.,CASSLSGVATNEKLFF,TGTGCCAGCAGTTTATCGGGGGTAGCAACTAATGAAAAACTGTTTTTT
TRBV7-9,TRBJ2-5,few,.,CASSPRDLEGETQYF,TGTGCCAGCAGCCCTCGGGACCTAGAGGGGGAGACCCAGTACTTC
TRBV6-5,TRBJ2-1,.,TRBD1,CATGLMTGGPYNEQFF,TGTGCCACCGGCCTAATGACAGGGGGGCCCTACAATGAGCAGTTCTTC
TRBV4-1,TRBJ2-5,many,.,CASSQGWRQQETQYF,TGCGCCAGCAGCCAAGGGTGGCGGCAGCAAGAGACCCAGTACTTC
TRBV4-3,TRBJ1-2,few,.,CASSQVAGVDYGYTF,TGCGCCAGCAGCCAAGTGGCAGGGGTTGACTATGGCTACACCTTC
TRBV28,TRBJ1-1,few,.,CANPRGLGTEAFF,TGTGCCAACCCCCGGGGACTGGGAACTGAAGCTTTCTTT
TRBV5-5,TRBJ2-7,many,.,CASSSYEYEQYF,TGTGCCAGCAGCTCTTACGAGTACGAGCAGTACTTC
TRBV6-5,TRBJ2-6,few,.,CASSRGPSGANVLTF,TGTGCCAGCAGCAGAGGGCCTTCTGGGGCCAACGTCCTGACTTTC
TRBV7-2,TRBJ1-5,few,.,CASSPLLGTQHF,TGTGCCAGCAGCCCCCTTCTAGGGACCCAGCATTTT
TRBV6-2/TRBV6-3,TRBJ2-6,few,.,CASSYSLGSSGANVLTF,TGTGCCAGCAGTTACTCGCTGGGATCCTCTGGGGCCAACGTCCTGACTTTC
TRBV5-1,TRBJ1-1,many,.,CASSAGTLNTEAFF,TGCGCCAGCAGCGCCGGGACGCTGAACACTGAAGCTTTCTTT
TRBV5-6,TRBJ2-3,.,TRBD2,CASSGPGLATDTQYF,TGTGCCAGCAGCGGGCCGGGACTAGCTACAGATACGCAGTATTTT
TRBV5-6,TRBJ1-5,few,.,CASSLGTEYNQPQHF,TGTGCCAGCAGCTTGGGGACAGAATACAATCAGCCCCAGCATTTT
TRBV7-8,TRBJ2-2,.,.,CASSLAGFGELFF,TGTGCCAGCAGCTTAGCAGGGTTCGGGGAGCTGTTTTTT
TRBV20-1,TRBJ2-2,.,.,CSFRPGSSTGELFF,TGCAGTTTTAGACCTGGCTCGTCCACCGGGGAGCTGTTTTTT
TRBV20-1,TRBJ1-2,few,.,CSARGGANYGYTF,TGCAGTGCTAGGGGGGGTGCCAACTATGGCTACACCTTC
TRBV6-5,TRBJ2-7,.,TRBD2,CASRRDYHYEQYF,TGTGCCAGTCGGCGGGACTACCACTACGAGCAGTACTTC
TRBV6-1,TRBJ1-1,.,TRBD1,CASSDSGGGHTEAFF,TGTGCCAGCAGTGACTCAGGGGGAGGGCACACTGAAGCTTTCTTT
TRBV30,TRBJ2-7,few,TRBD1,CAWSGNRGASYEQYF,TGTGCCTGGAGTGGGAACAGGGGGGCCTCCTACGAGCAGTACTTC
TRBV4-2,TRBJ1-4,few,.,CASSQDGWQGNEKLFF,TGTGCCAGCAGCCAAGATGGTTGGCAGGGGAACGAAAAACTGTTTTTT
TRBV20-1,TRBJ2-4,.,TRBD2,CSAREPRGGYVIQYF,TGCAGTGCTAGAGAACCCCGGGGGGGCTACGTCATTCAGTACTTC
TRBV5-6,TRBJ2-1,few,TRBD2,CASSSQLAGALRVNEQFF,TGTGCCAGCAGCTCCCAACTAGCGGGGGCGCTACGGGTCAATGAGCAGTTCTTC
TRBV4-1,TRBJ2-3,few,.,CASSPSQGGDTQYF,TGCGCCAGCAGCCCTTCCCAGGGCGGAGATACGCAGTATTTT